The next 12 T cell receptor beta chains were all read from a single sample in a study of blood T cells in healthy people across ages. Alongside a J-beta primer mix, a sample-barcoded 5' primer served in a second PCR lasting roughly 6 to 11 cycles. TCRdb fed the 5' RACE reads into MiXCR, producing one record per CDR3 protein. Of some 790,000 distinct CDR3 sequences in the sample, about 30% are singletons; the top ten hold roughly 17%. Sequenced material: blood. The receptor set was obtained from an elderly woman in good health.

The V and J genes are TRBV2 and TRBJ2-3, with D possibly matching TRBD2 (6 bases). Trimming removed 3 bases at V and 10 bases at J, with 14 bases between. The CDR3 consists of 13 residues. Per germline, CDR1 SNHLY and CDR2 FYNNEI. The CDR3 DNA is TGTGCCAGCAGTGATCTCCCCGGGAGCTCGCAGTATTTT. It translates to CASSDLPGSSQYF.

V usage is TRBV12-3 or TRBV12-4 and J usage is TRBJ1-1, with D hard to call. The CDR3 runs 14 residues. V was cut by 6 bases and J by 4 bases, with 15 bases left in between. The CDR3 DNA follows: TGTGCCAGCAGGTCAGCAATCGTGCGCACTGAAGCTTTCTTT. It encodes CASRSAIVRTEAFF.

The CDR3 DNA follows: TGCGGAGGGACTAGCGGTGACAATGAGCAGTTCTTC. This sequence encodes CGGTSGDNEQFF. The chain links TRBV29-1 to TRBJ2-1; 11 bases are shared with TRBD2. In germline, CDR1 is SQVTM, CDR2 ANQGSEA. The length of the CDR3 is 12 residues.

The table lists this clonotype with many counts. This chain uses TRBV7-2 with TRBJ2-7, with D hard to call. V lost 10 bases and J lost 4, with 11 bases in between. The CDR3 sequence is 11 residues long. The germline gives CDR1 SGHTA, CDR2 FQGNSA. CDR3 in amino acids: CATGSLYEQYF. The CDR3, as DNA: TGTGCCACGGGCAGTTTGTACGAGCAGTACTTC.

This clonotype occurred a few times. This may be a read error, as it is one base from a much larger clone. The CDR3 region has the DNA TGCGCCAGCAGCTTCTCCGCGGGTAATGAGCAGTACTTC. It translates to CASSFSAGNEQYF. The chain recombines TRBV5-1 with TRBJ2-5; TRBD2 might be the D (5 bases). Trimming took 2 bases from V and 11 from J, leaving 16 bases between them. The CDR3 totals 13 residues. Germline-derived CDR1 and CDR2 are SGHRS and YFSETQ.

Turning to this clonotype: A much larger clone lies a single base off, so this may be a read error. J is TRBJ2-7 and V is TRBV15, with 10 bases identical to TRBD1. V dropped 4 bases and J dropped 0; count of bases not matched to a gene: 6. The CDR3 spans 16 residues. Per the germline V gene, CDR1 is LNHNV and CDR2 is YYDKDF (reference sequence). CDR3 region: CATSIGTGARSYEQYF. CDR3 bases: TGTGCCACCAGCATAGGGACAGGGGCCCGCTCCTACGAGCAGTACTTC.

Remarks on this clonotype: The junction departs from the called germline gene at one end, perhaps through a read error. This chain connects TRBV3-1 to TRBJ1-5, with a tentative D call TRBD1 (5 bases). The CDR3 sequence is 14 residues long. CDR1 and CDR2 (germline): LGHDT, YNNKEL (reference sequence). Here the CDR3 DNA reads TGTACCAGCAGTCCAGGGTACCGTTTGCAGCCCCAGCATTTT. It yields the protein CTSSPGYRLQPQHF. Filled out from reference TRBV3-1 and TRBJ1-5, the complete variable domain reads DTAVSQTPKYLVTQMGNDKSIKCEQNLGHDTMYWYKQDSKKFLKIMFSYNNKELIINETVPNRFSPKSPDKAHLNLHINSLELGDSAVYFCTSSPGYRLQPQHFGDGTRLSIL.

As for this clonotype: This may be a read error, as it is one base from a much larger clone. The chain recombines TRBV10-1 with TRBJ2-3; maybe TRBD2 (6 bases). Trimming removed 3 bases from V and 10 bases from J, with 17 bases in between. This CDR3 region has 14 residues. Germline assignment: CDR1 WNHNN and CDR2 SYGVQD (reference sequence). This CDR3 is CASSDQTGADAQYF. Here the CDR3 DNA reads TGCGCCAGCAGTGACCAGACGGGAGCCGATGCGCAGTATTTT.

This clonotype turned up a few times. The CDR3 protein is CASRTFRGRETQYF. In DNA, the CDR3 is TGTGCCAGCAGAACTTTCAGGGGGCGTGAGACCCAGTACTTC. This chain uses TRBV6-1 with TRBJ2-5, with 8 bases fitting TRBD1. CDR1 and CDR2 from the germline V gene are MNHNS and SASEGT. Losses at the gene ends were 6 bases for V and 5 bases for J; bases not matched to a gene: 8. The CDR3 totals 14 residues.

The sample holds many counts of this clonotype. V and J are TRBV7-2 and TRBJ2-1, with D perhaps matching TRBD1 or TRBD2 (5 bases each). The V gene lost 6 bases and the J gene lost 10 bases, with 10 bases spanning the gap. This CDR3 has 11 residues. The germline V gene has CDR1 SGHTA and CDR2 FQGNSA. This CDR3 reads CASSGGPEQFF. The CDR3 region has the DNA TGTGCCAGCAGTGGGGGACCGGAGCAGTTCTTC.

This clonotype has a handful of counts. The V call is TRBV6-5, the J call TRBJ2-2, with no clear D. The V end lost 3 bases, the J end lost 1 base, and 6 bases lay between the germline ends. This CDR3 has 14 residues. Germline loops: CDR1 MNHEY, CDR2 SVGAGI. CDR3 in amino acids: CASSYGENTGELFF. The DNA for the CDR3 is TGTGCCAGCAGTTATGGGGAGAACACCGGGGAGCTGTTTTTT.

This clonotype was seen ten or more times. The genes are TRBV11-3 and TRBJ1-1; D gene uncertain. CDR1 SGHNT and CDR2 YENEEA come from the germline V gene. Trimming cost V 5 bases and J 4 bases, with 8 bases left between them. The CDR3 is 12 residues long. As DNA, the CDR3 is TGTGCCAGCAGCAGTCGGACCACTGAAGCTTTCTTT. Residues: CASSSRTTEAFF.